The rows below give T cell receptor beta chains drawn from one sample of a study of metastatic and nonmetastatic thyroid tumors. TCRdb reassembled clones from the PCR reads with MiXCR. The sample has about 40,000 clones; roughly 10% are singletons. The specimen was blood. The receptors were sampled from a female donor with papillary thyroid cancer or a benign thyroid nodule (not recorded which). Some clones in this sample may be carry-over from other donors' samples. The CDR3 runs from the conserved cysteine through the conserved F or W. Each record gives: D gene, clone size, J gene, V gene, CDR3 DNA, CDR3 protein. The D gene is left open where the match is weak. Clone size is given for some rows only: seen once, a few or many times, or a class if the clone is expanded.

. . TRBJ1-1 TRBV5-1 TGCGCCAGCAGCTTGGTTTTGAACACTGAAGCTTTCTTT CASSLVLNTEAFF
. many TRBJ2-5 TRBV6-1 TGTGCCAGCAAACACGGCCCGCGGGAGACCCAGTACTTC CASKHGPRETQYF
. many TRBJ2-7 TRBV27 TGTGCCAGCAGTCCGACAGTTCTAAGCTCCTACGAGCAGTACTTC CASSPTVLSSYEQYF
. many TRBJ1-5 TRBV24-1 TGTGCCACCAGTGATCTGGAGCATAATCAGCCCCAGCATTTT CATSDLEHNQPQHF
TRBD1 many TRBJ2-1 TRBV6-2/TRBV6-3 TGTGCCAGCAGTTATTTACAGGGGAATGAGCAGTTCTTC CASSYLQGNEQFF
. many TRBJ2-3 TRBV5-1 TGCGCCAGCAGCTTGGCTAGCGTTAGCACAGATACGCAGTATTTT CASSLASVSTDTQYF
. many TRBJ1-2 TRBV18 TGTGCCAGCTCACCAGGGGCCAGCTATTCCTATGGCTACACCTTC CASSPGASYSYGYTF
. many TRBJ2-4 TRBV7-2 TGTGCCAGCAGCAAGGACACTGTCAAAAACATTCAGTACTTC CASSKDTVKNIQYF
. many TRBJ2-6 TRBV4-2 TGTGCCAGCAGCCAAGTCGGGGGCACTGGGGCCAACGTCCTGACTTTC CASSQVGGTGANVLTF
TRBD1 many TRBJ1-6 TRBV4-1 TGCGCCAGCAGCCGTGGACAGGGCGGCTCCTATAATTCACCCCTCCACTTT CASSRGQGGSYNSPLHF
. many TRBJ2-3 TRBV18 TGTGCCAGCTCACCATCGGCAGGGCTCACAGATACGCAGTATTTT CASSPSAGLTDTQYF
. many TRBJ1-4 TRBV5-6 TGTGCCAGCAGCTATCCTGGACAAGCAACTAATGAAAAACTGTTTTTT CASSYPGQATNEKLFF
. many TRBJ2-3 TRBV7-2 TGTGCCAGCAGCCCAGCCACAGATACGCAGTATTTT CASSPATDTQYF
. many TRBJ2-4 TRBV2 TGTGCCAGCAAAGAGCAGTTAGCCAAAAACATTCAGTACTTC CASKEQLAKNIQYF
. many TRBJ2-1 TRBV19 TGTGCCAGTAGTATAGGCAGGGAAGAGCAGTTCTTC CASSIGREEQFF
. many TRBJ1-1 TRBV11-3 TGTGCCAGCAGCTTAGATGGACGGGGCACTGAAGCTTTCTTT CASSLDGRGTEAFF